These 32 T cell receptor beta chains originate from one sample sequenced in a study of blood T cell repertoires in COVID-19. TCRdb keeps only in-frame clones here, not all; method: immunoSEQ multiplex PCR. The sample includes approximately 210,000 clones, 80% to 90% seen only once; the top ten take approximately 2.9%. Material for sequencing was peripheral blood. The origin of the receptors is a man aged 45-60 years with active or convalescent COVID-19.

This chain connects TRBV5-4 to TRBJ2-7, with a weak D call TRBD1 (6 bases). Trimming cost V 3 bases and J 0 bases, with 16 bases left between them. From germline, CDR1 is SGHNT and CDR2 YYREEE (reference sequence). The CDR3 consists of 16 residues. DNA for the CDR3: TGTGCCAGCAGCTGGGCTGGGCAGGGGCTCTCCTACGAGCAGTACTTC. Protein product: CASSWAGQGLSYEQYF. The complete variable domain, with remaining parts taken from reference TRBV5-4 and TRBJ2-7, reads ETGVTQSPTHLIKTRGQQVTLRCSSQSGHNTVSWYQQALGQGPQFIFQYYREEENGRGNFPPRFSGLQFPNYSSELNVNALELDDSALYLCASSWAGQGLSYEQYFGPGTRLTVT.

This clone came up a few times. This chain joins TRBV7-9 and TRBJ1-1; a weak D match, TRBD1 (5 bases). Germline CDR1 and CDR2: SEHNR and FQNEAQ (reference sequence). Trimming took off 0 bases at V and 7 bases at J, with 18 bases between the two ends. This CDR3 is built from 16 residues. CDR3 nucleotide sequence: TGTGCCAGCAGCTTAGCCGTGGGGCACAGGAAGGGTGAAGCTTTCTTT. This gives the protein CASSLAVGHRKGEAFF.

This clone was observed a handful of times. The chain couples TRBV15 to TRBJ2-1, with D perhaps TRBD1 (6 bases). V shed 3 bases and J shed 4 bases, with 10 bases lying between them. The germline gives CDR1 LNHNV, CDR2 YYDKDF (reference sequence). The CDR3 is 14 residues long. The CDR3 here is CATSSGQSYNEQFF. CDR3 DNA sequence: TGTGCCACCAGCAGCGGACAGAGTTACAATGAGCAGTTCTTC.

This chain links TRBV5-1 with TRBJ1-2, with D tentatively TRBD1 (5 bases). The CDR3 loop spans 14 amino acids. Germline V gene lookup returns CDR1 SGHRS and CDR2 YFSETQ. Trimming removed 2 bases at V and 8 bases at J, with 16 bases between. CDR3 DNA sequence: TGCGCCAGCAGCTTAGCGGGACGGGGCGTGGGCTACACCTTC. This codes for CASSLAGRGVGYTF. The variable domain in full, with the rest retrieved from reference TRBV5-1 and TRBJ1-2, is KAGVTQTPRYLIKTRGQQVTLSCSPISGHRSVSWYQQTPGQGLQFLFEYFSETQRNKGNFPGRFSGRQFSNSRSEMNVSTLELGDSALYLCASSLAGRGVGYTFGSGTRLTVV.

This chain joins TRBV6-1 and TRBJ1-5; TRBD1 agrees at 9 bases. Germline loops: CDR1 MNHNS, CDR2 SASEGT. The CDR3 has 16 amino acids. V was pared by 4 bases and J by 2 bases, with 6 bases of the junction left unmatched. CDR3 sequence (DNA): TGTGCCAGCAGTGGGGGGACAGGGTTTGGCAATCAGCCCCAGCATTTT. Its translation: CASSGGTGFGNQPQHF.

Written as DNA, the CDR3 is TGTGCCAGCAGCTTAGAAAGACCGGGACAGGGAAATGAAAAACTGTTTTTT. It translates to CASSLERPGQGNEKLFF. The chain carries TRBV7-6 and TRBJ1-4, with TRBD1 identical over 9 bases. CDR1 SGHVS and CDR2 FNYEAQ come from the germline V gene. The CDR3 totals 17 residues. V dropped 1 base and J dropped 5; count of bases not matched to a gene: 8. The full variable domain, completed using reference TRBV7-6 and TRBJ1-4, is GAGVSQSPRYKVTKRGQDVALRCDPISGHVSLYWYRQALGQGPEFLTYFNYEAQQDKSGLPNDRFSAERPEGSISTLTIQRTEQRDSAMYRCASSLERPGQGNEKLFFGSGTQLSVL.

The CDR3 reads CAWSALGLVGSYNEQFF. CDR3 in DNA: TGTGCCTGGAGCGCACTAGGACTAGTTGGTTCCTACAATGAGCAGTTCTTC. The chain recombines TRBV30 with TRBJ2-1; 7 positions agree with TRBD2. Germline V lookup: CDR1 GTSNPN, CDR2 SVGIG (reference sequence). The CDR3 extends over 17 amino acids. V lost 3 bases and J lost 1; bases outside the gene matches: 12.

V gene TRBV30 combines with J gene TRBJ1-5, with TRBD1 matching 9 bases. The ends lost 5 bases at V and 4 bases at J; junction bases unmatched: 3. CDR3 size: 13 residues. Germline-derived CDR1 and CDR2 are GTSNPN and SVGIG (reference sequence). CDR3 in DNA: TGTGCCTGGGGGACAGGGCCTAATCAGCCCCAGCATTTT. The encoded protein is CAWGTGPNQPQHF.

V is TRBV21-1 and J is TRBJ1-1; TRBD1, the D gene given by the table, was not confirmed from the DNA. TRBV21-1 is a documented pseudogene. The CDR3 contains 19 residues. The CDR3 nucleotides read TGTGCCAGCAGCAAACCGCCCGACAGGATGGAAGACATGAACACTGAAGCTTTCTTT. Amino acid sequence: CASSKPPDRMEDMNTEAFF.

This clone was detected once. The gene calls are TRBV18 and TRBJ1-5; D is unresolved. The germline V gene has CDR1 KGHSH and CDR2 LQKENI. V was clipped by 5 bases and J by 6 bases, with 11 bases between them. This CDR3 contains 13 residues. In DNA form, the CDR3 reads TGTGCCAGCTCAATGCAGGAACCTCAGCCCCAGCATTTT. Residues: CASSMQEPQPQHF.

Worth noting for this clone: Other DNA sequences in the same sample also yield this CDR3. The chain links TRBV12-3 or TRBV12-4 to TRBJ1-1, with D unclear. This CDR3 region has 13 residues. The V end lost 3 bases, the J end lost 4 bases, and 9 bases lay between the germline ends. In DNA, the CDR3 is TGTGCCAGCAGTTTGCGGGGAGGCACTGAAGCTTTCTTT. This encodes CASSLRGGTEAFF.

This clone has just a few counts. The sample holds other DNA sequences that translate to the same CDR3. V usage is TRBV19 and J usage is TRBJ2-2, with D possibly being TRBD2 (6 bases). The V end lost 2 bases, the J end lost 3 bases, and 19 bases lay between the germline ends. The CDR3 is 18 amino acids. Germline CDR1 reads LNHDA; CDR2 reads SQIVND (reference sequence). In nucleotides, the CDR3 is TGTGCCAGTAGTATAAGGCGGCCGGGGGTGGGTGACACCGGGGAGCTGTTTTTT. This encodes CASSIRRPGVGDTGELFF. Complete variable domain (other parts from reference TRBV19 and TRBJ2-2): DGGITQSPKYLFRKEGQNVTLSCEQNLNHDAMYWYRQDPGQGLRLIYYSQIVNDFQKGDIAEGYSVSREKKESFPLTVTSAQKNPTAFYLCASSIRRPGVGDTGELFFGEGSRLTVL.

The V gene is TRBV7-6, the J gene TRBJ2-7; 9 nucleotides agree with TRBD1. The germline V gene encodes CDR1 SGHVS and CDR2 FNYEAQ. With V trimmed by 4 bases and J by 3 bases, 7 bases remained unmatched. The CDR3 is made up of 15 amino acids. The CDR3: CASSSRPTGGYEQYF. The DNA for the CDR3 is TGTGCCAGCAGCTCTCGTCCGACAGGGGGCTACGAGCAGTACTTC.

This rearrangement joins TRBV15 to TRBJ1-3, with D maybe TRBD1 (5 bases). The V gene lost 1 base and the J gene lost 2 bases, with 15 bases spanning the gap. The CDR3 covers 17 residues. The V gene's germline CDR1 is LNHNV and CDR2 YYDKDF (reference sequence). In nucleotides, the CDR3 is TGTGCCACCAGCAGAGGGGGGAGGTCTATCCCTGGAAACACCATATATTTT. Translation gives CATSRGGRSIPGNTIYF. The whole variable domain, remainder taken from reference TRBV15 and TRBJ1-3, is DAMVIQNPRYQVTQFGKPVTLSCSQTLNHNVMYWYQQKSSQAPKLLFHYYDKDFNNEADTPDNFQSRRPNTSFCFLDIRSPGLGDTAMYLCATSRGGRSIPGNTIYFGEGSWLTVV.

V usage is TRBV11-2 and J usage is TRBJ2-3; no clear D gene. The CDR3 loop spans 11 amino acids. Trimming shortened V by 1 base and J by 6 bases, and 2 bases separated the two germline ends. Germline CDR1 reads SGHAT; CDR2 reads FQNNGV. The CDR3 DNA sequence: TGTGCCAGCAGCTTAGCGGATACGCAGTATTTT. Translation gives CASSLADTQYF. Combining the CDR3 with reference TRBV11-2 and TRBJ2-3 gives the whole variable domain EAGVAQSPRYKIIEKRQSVAFWCNPISGHATLYWYQQILGQGPKLLIQFQNNGVVDDSQLPKDRFSAERLKGVDSTLKIQPAKLEDSAVYLCASSLADTQYFGPGTRLTVL.

The rearrangement joins TRBV14 to TRBJ2-3, with 8 bases lining up with TRBD2. The germline V gene has CDR1 SGHDN and CDR2 FVKESK. CDR3 length: 16 residues. The junction had 7 bases not matched to a gene; V was cut back by 1 base and J by 4 bases. CDR3 region: CASSQVAGGRADTQYF. CDR3 bases: TGTGCCAGCAGCCAAGTCGCGGGGGGTCGGGCAGATACGCAGTATTTT.

This chain joins TRBV9 and TRBJ1-1; 7 nucleotides agree with TRBD1. Germline CDR1 is SGDLS and CDR2 is YYNGEE. J was trimmed by 8 bases and V by 0 bases; bases with no gene match: 10. The CDR3 covers 15 residues. The CDR3 sequence: CASSVGAGGPAEAFF. CDR3 nucleotide sequence: TGTGCCAGCAGCGTAGGGGCAGGGGGACCGGCGGAAGCTTTCTTT.

Ten or more counts support this clone. The chain couples TRBV5-1 to TRBJ1-2, with unresolved D. Germline V lookup: CDR1 SGHRS, CDR2 YFSETQ. Deletions cut 0 bases from V and 4 bases from J, with 10 bases between. The CDR3 extends over 14 amino acids. In nucleotides, the CDR3 is TGCGCCAGCAGCTTGGACAGTCCCTCCTATGGCTACACCTTC. Its translation is CASSLDSPSYGYTF.

Turning to this clone: Within the sample, other DNA sequences also encode this same CDR3. J is TRBJ1-3 and V is TRBV18; 11 bases are shared with TRBD1. CDR1 KGHSH and CDR2 LQKENI come from the germline V gene. The CDR3 runs to 16 residues. Trimming removed 3 bases from V and 2 bases from J; junction bases left unmatched: 3. For the CDR3, the DNA is TGTGCCAGCTCACCGTCGGGACAGGGGGCTGGAAACACCATATATTTT. This translates into CASSPSGQGAGNTIYF.

The gene calls are TRBV9 and TRBJ2-4; D might be TRBD2 (5 bases). This CDR3 region has 13 residues. The germline V gene has CDR1 SGDLS and CDR2 YYNGEE. Trimming pared 4 bases from V and 6 bases from J, leaving 11 bases between. The CDR3 DNA sequence: TGTGCCAGCAGCAGCGGAAGTACAAACATTCAGTACTTC. As protein: CASSSGSTNIQYF.

The chain combines TRBV9 with TRBJ2-1; 7 nucleotides match TRBD1. Looked up from germline, CDR1 is SGDLS and CDR2 is YYNGEE. The CDR3 length is 17 residues. Trimming took 4 bases from V and 2 from J; bases not matched to a gene: 12. CDR3 nucleotide sequence: TGTGCCAGCAGCCCGCGTCTGACAGGGTTGGCCTACAATGAGCAGTTCTTC. Encoded protein: CASSPRLTGLAYNEQFF.

The V gene is TRBV19, the J gene TRBJ1-5; 7 bases are a match to TRBD1. J gave up 5 bases and V 9 bases, and 4 bases lay outside the gene matches. CDR3 length: 12 residues. Looked up from germline, CDR1 is LNHDA and CDR2 is SQIVND (reference sequence). The CDR3 here is CASRQGDQPQHF. DNA of the CDR3: TGTGCCAGCCGACAGGGTGATCAGCCCCAGCATTTT.

This rearrangement joins TRBV3-1 (or the pseudogene TRBV3-2) to TRBJ2-7; D possibly corresponds to TRBD1 (5 bases). The germline V gene encodes CDR1 LGHDT and CDR2 YNNKEL (reference sequence). CDR3 length equals 14 residues. V was trimmed by 4 bases and J by 6 bases, leaving 16 bases between them. The CDR3 bases are TGTGCCAGCAGCCCCCCAGGGCGCTTAGCCGAGCAGTACTTC. Residues: CASSPPGRLAEQYF.

V usage is TRBV5-4 and J usage is TRBJ2-5; 8 nucleotides line up with TRBD2. V shed 2 bases and J 5 bases; nucleotides not matched to a gene: 8. Germline V gene data show CDR1 as SGHNT and CDR2 as YYREEE (reference sequence). The CDR3 consists of 15 residues. The CDR3, as DNA: TGTGCCAGCAGCTTCGCGGGGGGACTCGCGGAGACCCAGTACTTC. Translation gives CASSFAGGLAETQYF.

V and J are TRBV7-2 and TRBJ2-7; TRBD1 matches 8 bases. The CDR3 runs to 15 residues. The V segment lost 1 base and the J segment 2 bases; nucleotides outside the gene matches: 4. Germline CDR1 is SGHTA and CDR2 is FQGNSA. CDR3 amino acids: CASSLGGTGTYEQYF. In DNA form, the CDR3 reads TGTGCCAGCAGCTTAGGGGGGACAGGCACCTACGAGCAGTACTTC.

V is TRBV28 and J is TRBJ1-1; 7 bases line up with TRBD1. CDR1 and CDR2 (germline): MDHEN, SYDVKM. CDR3 length equals 16 residues. The V and J ends lost 3 bases and 0 bases, in that order; junction bases with no gene match: 7. The CDR3 here is CASSLEGADLNTEAFF. The CDR3 DNA reads as TGTGCCAGCAGTTTGGAGGGGGCAGATTTGAACACTGAAGCTTTCTTT.

The chain combines TRBV27 with TRBJ2-1, with 7 bases matching TRBD1. With V trimmed by 6 bases and J by 6 bases, 8 bases remained unmatched. Germline CDR1 and CDR2: MNHEY and SMNVEV (reference sequence). This CDR3 is built from 14 residues. CDR3 bases: TGTGCCAGCAGCGACAGGGAATCGGGCAATGAGCAGTTCTTC. This encodes CASSDRESGNEQFF.

This chain connects TRBV28 to TRBJ2-7; possible D gene TRBD1, 6 bases. The CDR3 covers 16 residues. Germline V gene sequence: CDR1 MDHEN, CDR2 SYDVKM. The germline V and J ends were trimmed by 5 bases and 0 bases, with 17 bases remaining between them. The CDR3 DNA follows: TGTGCCAGCAGTCCCAGAACAGGGATAAGCTCCTACGAGCAGTACTTC. Translated: CASSPRTGISSYEQYF.

The chain links TRBV7-9 to TRBJ1-2; no firm D call. The V and J ends lost 5 bases and 8 bases respectively, with 12 bases between them. The CDR3 covers 12 residues. Germline lookup yields CDR1 SEHNR and CDR2 FQNEAQ (reference sequence). Here the CDR3 reads CASSPDLAGYTF. The CDR3 DNA reads TGTGCCAGCAGCCCTGACTTGGCCGGCTACACCTTC.

The chain's CDR3 is CASSLSGLAGAREQFF. CDR3 nucleotide sequence: TGTGCCAGCAGTCTTTCCGGACTAGCGGGAGCTCGCGAGCAGTTCTTC. The chain couples TRBV28 to TRBJ2-1, with TRBD2 matching over 13 bases. Germline assignment: CDR1 MDHEN and CDR2 SYDVKM. The junction had 11 bases not matched to a gene; V was cut back by 5 bases and J by 10 bases. CDR3 length: 16 amino acids.

About this clone: Other DNA sequences in this specimen translate into the identical CDR3. The CDR3 spells CASSLGQGVGSPLHF. DNA for the CDR3: TGCGCCAGCAGCTTGGGACAGGGCGTGGGATCACCCCTCCACTTT. The rearrangement joins TRBV5-1 to TRBJ1-6; 7 nucleotides align to TRBD1. CDR3 size: 15 residues. The germline CDR1 and CDR2 sequences are SGHRS and YFSETQ. V was pared by 0 bases and J by 10 bases, with 7 bases of the junction left unmatched. Supplemented by reference TRBV5-1 and TRBJ1-6, the full variable domain reads KAGVTQTPRYLIKTRGQQVTLSCSPISGHRSVSWYQQTPGQGLQFLFEYFSETQRNKGNFPGRFSGRQFSNSRSEMNVSTLELGDSALYLCASSLGQGVGSPLHFGNGTRLTVT.

The gene calls are TRBV28 and TRBJ1-2, with 7 bases lining up with TRBD1. There are 16 residues in the CDR3. V lost 5 bases to trimming and J lost 2 bases; unmatched junction nucleotides: 11. CDR1 is MDHEN, CDR2 SYDVKM, per germline. The CDR3 here is CASSPLSGTDNYGYTF. CDR3 sequence (DNA): TGTGCCAGCAGTCCACTTTCCGGGACAGACAACTATGGCTACACCTTC.